The clone carrying this T cell receptor beta chain occurred a few times. No antigen is known for it. TCRdb analysed the 5' RACE reads with MiXCR anew, one entry per CDR3 protein. The table lists roughly 250,000 distinct CDR3 sequences, around an eighth of them singletons, with around 9.5% in the top ten. This CDR3 has 16 amino acids. J lost 2 bases, V lost 1 base, and 5 bases had no gene match. Germline V gene sequence: CDR1 DFQATT, CDR2 SNEGSKA (reference sequence). The record originates from a study of identical twins. Study results and caveats: Compared with models, monozygotic twins showed more out-of-frame TCR alpha sharing.

The source of this sequence is a woman in her late teens or twenties in good health. The rearrangement links TRBV20-1 to TRBJ2-6, with 7 bases matching TRBD2. Sample: memory (CD45RO+) T cells sorted from blood. CDR3 sequence reads: CSARGAGRAGANVLTF. CDR3 in DNA: TGCAGTGCTAGAGGAGCAGGGAGGGCTGGGGCCAACGTCCTGACTTTC.